This T cell receptor beta chain stems from a study of blood T cell repertoires in COVID-19. Original handling: The assay estimated nucleated cells by amplifying reference gene primers. Assay used: immunoSEQ multiplex PCR; TCRdb lists only in-frame clones, some missing. Clone size and V and J calls were adopted from that table, with D and trimming inferred from the DNA. The repertoire holds 250,000 to 350,000 clones, with 85% to 90% as singletons. The CDR3 consists of 13 residues. V was cut by 3 bases and J by 3 bases, with 9 bases left in between. Germline V CDR1 and CDR2: MGHRA, YSYEKL. Two negative PCRs, clearance, or symptom resolution were required of recovered Cohort 3 donors.

This clonotype was obtained from a woman aged 18-29 years who had recovered from COVID-19. The material sequenced was PBMCs or T cells enriched from blood (not recorded which). V and J are TRBV4-1 and TRBJ2-7; D is ambiguous. The chain's CDR3 is CASSHNTGYEQYF. The CDR3 bases are TGCGCCAGCAGCCACAATACGGGCTACGAGCAGTACTTC.